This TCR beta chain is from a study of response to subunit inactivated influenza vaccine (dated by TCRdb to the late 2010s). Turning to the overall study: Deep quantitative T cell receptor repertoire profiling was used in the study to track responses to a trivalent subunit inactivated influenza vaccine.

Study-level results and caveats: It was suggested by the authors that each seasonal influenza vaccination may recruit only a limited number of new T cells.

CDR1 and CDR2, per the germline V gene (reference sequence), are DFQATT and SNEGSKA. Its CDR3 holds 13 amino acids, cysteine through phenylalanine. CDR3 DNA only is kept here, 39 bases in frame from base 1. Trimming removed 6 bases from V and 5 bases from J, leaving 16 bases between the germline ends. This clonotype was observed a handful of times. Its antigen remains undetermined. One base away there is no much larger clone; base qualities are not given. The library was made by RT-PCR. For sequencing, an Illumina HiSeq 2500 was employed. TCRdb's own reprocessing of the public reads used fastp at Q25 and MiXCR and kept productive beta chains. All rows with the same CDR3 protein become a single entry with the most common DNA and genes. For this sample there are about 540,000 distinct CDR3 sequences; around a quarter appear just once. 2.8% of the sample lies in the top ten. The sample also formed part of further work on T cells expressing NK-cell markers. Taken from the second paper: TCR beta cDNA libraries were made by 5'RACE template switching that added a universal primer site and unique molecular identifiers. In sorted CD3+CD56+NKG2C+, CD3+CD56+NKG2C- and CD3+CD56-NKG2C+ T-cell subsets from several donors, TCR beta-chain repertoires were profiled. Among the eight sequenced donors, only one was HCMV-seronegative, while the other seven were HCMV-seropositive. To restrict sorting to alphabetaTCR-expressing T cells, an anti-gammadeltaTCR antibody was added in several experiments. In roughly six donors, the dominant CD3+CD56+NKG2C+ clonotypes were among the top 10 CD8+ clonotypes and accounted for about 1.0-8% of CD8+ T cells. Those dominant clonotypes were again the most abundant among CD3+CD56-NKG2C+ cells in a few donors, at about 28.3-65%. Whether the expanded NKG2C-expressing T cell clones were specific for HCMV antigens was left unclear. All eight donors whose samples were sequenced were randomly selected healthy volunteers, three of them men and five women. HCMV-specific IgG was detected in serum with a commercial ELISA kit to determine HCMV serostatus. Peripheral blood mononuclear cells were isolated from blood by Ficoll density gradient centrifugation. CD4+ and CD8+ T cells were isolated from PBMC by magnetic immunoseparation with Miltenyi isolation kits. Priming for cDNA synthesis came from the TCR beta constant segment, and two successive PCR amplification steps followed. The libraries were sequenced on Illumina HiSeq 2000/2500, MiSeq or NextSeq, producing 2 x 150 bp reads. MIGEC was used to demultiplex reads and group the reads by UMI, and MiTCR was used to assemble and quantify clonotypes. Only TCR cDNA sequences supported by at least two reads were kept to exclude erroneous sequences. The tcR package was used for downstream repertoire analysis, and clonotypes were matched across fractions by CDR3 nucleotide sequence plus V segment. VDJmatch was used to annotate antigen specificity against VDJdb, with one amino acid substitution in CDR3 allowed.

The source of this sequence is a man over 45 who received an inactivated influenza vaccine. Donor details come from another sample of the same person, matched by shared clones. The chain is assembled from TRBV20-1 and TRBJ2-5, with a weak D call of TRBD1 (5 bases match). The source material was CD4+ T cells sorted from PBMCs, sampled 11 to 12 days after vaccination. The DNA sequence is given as TGCAGTGCACAGAGGCCCAACAGGGAGACCCAGTACTTC. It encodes CSAQRPNRETQYF.